This T cell receptor beta chain is from a study of cytomegalovirus exposure and HLA in healthy donors. The CDR3 covers 14 residues. 13 Jbeta primers and 60 Vbeta primers were used for the PCR. Data came from immunoSEQ multiplex PCR; TCRdb stores just in-frame clones and leaves some out. The sample lists about 170,000 clones, 80% to 85% occurring once. The chain is built from TRBV12-2 and TRBJ1-2. TRBV12-2 represents a pseudogene. The origin of this receptor is a boy between 2 and 10 years old in good health and CMV-seronegative. Sequenced sample: PBMCs. CDR3 in DNA: TGTGCAAGTCGCTTAGTTCCGGGGTTGGGTGGCTACACCTTC. Its protein product is CASRLVPGLGGYTF.